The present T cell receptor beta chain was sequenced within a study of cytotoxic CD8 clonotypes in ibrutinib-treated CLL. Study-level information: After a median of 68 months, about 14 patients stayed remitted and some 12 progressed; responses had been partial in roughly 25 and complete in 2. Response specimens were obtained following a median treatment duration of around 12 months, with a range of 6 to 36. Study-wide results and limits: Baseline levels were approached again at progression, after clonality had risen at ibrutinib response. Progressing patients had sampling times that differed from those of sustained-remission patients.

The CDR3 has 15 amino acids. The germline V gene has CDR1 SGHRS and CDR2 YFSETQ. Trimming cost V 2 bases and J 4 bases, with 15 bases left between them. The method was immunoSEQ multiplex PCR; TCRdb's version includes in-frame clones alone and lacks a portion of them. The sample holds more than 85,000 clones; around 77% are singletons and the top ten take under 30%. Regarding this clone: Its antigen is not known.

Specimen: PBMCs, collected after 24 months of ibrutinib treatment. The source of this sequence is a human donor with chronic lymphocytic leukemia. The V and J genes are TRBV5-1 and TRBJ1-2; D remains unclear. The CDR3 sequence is CASSFGRVDLYGYTF. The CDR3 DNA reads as TGCGCCAGCAGCTTCGGAAGGGTTGACCTCTATGGCTACACCTTC. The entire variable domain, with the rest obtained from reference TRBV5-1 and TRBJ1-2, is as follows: KAGVTQTPRYLIKTRGQQVTLSCSPISGHRSVSWYQQTPGQGLQFLFEYFSETQRNKGNFPGRFSGRQFSNSRSEMNVSTLELGDSALYLCASSFGRVDLYGYTFGSGTRLTVV.